This T cell receptor (beta chain) was identified in a study of cytomegalovirus exposure and HLA in healthy donors. Notes on the study in general: Researchers catalogued 164 TCR beta chains as cytomegalovirus-associated.

Germline CDR1 reads SSHAT; CDR2 reads FNYEAQ (reference sequence). V trimming: 1 base; J trimming: 7 bases; junction bases outside the gene matches: 4. The CDR3 is 15 residues long. A remark on this clone: Its antigen is not known.

Some clones are missing from TCRdb's copy, which holds only in-frame ones; the method was immunoSEQ multiplex PCR. The sample carries approximately 190,000 clones, about 80% recorded once. The V gene is TRBV7-7, the J gene TRBJ2-1; TRBD2 matches at 10 bases. Sequenced sample: PBMCs. The sequence came from a man between 18 and 35 years old in good health and CMV-seropositive. CDR3 bases: TGTGCCAGCAGCTTAGGGACTAGCGGACCGAATGAGCAGTTCTTC. Protein: CASSLGTSGPNEQFF.